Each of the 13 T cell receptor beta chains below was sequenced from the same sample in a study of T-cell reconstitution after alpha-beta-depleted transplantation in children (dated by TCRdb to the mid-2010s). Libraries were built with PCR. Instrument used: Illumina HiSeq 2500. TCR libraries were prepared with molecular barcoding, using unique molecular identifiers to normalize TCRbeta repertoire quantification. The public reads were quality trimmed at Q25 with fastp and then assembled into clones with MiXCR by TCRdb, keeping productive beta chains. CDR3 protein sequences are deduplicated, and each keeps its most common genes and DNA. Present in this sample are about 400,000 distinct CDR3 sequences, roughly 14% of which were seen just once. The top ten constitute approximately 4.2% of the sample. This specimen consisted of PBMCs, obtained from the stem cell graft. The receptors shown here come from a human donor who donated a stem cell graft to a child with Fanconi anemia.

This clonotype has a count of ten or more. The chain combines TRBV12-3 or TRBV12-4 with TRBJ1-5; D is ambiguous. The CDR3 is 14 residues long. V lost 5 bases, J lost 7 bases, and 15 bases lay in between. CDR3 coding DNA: TGTGCCAGCAGTACTGGGTGGGGTGTCCAGCCCCAGCATTTT. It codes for CASSTGWGVQPQHF.

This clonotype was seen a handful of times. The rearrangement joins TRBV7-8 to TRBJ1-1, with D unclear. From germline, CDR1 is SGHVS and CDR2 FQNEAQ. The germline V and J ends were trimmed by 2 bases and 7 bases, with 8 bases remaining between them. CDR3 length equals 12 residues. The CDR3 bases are TGTGCCAGCAGCTTAAACAAGCTTGAAGCTTTCTTT. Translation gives CASSLNKLEAFF.

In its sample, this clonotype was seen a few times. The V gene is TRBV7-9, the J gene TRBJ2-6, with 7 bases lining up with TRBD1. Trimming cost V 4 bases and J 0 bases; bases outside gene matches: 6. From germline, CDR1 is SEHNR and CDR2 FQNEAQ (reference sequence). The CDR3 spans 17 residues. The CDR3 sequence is CASSSTGWSSGANVLTF. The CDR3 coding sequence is TGTGCCAGCAGCTCGACAGGGTGGAGCTCTGGGGCCAACGTCCTGACTTTC.

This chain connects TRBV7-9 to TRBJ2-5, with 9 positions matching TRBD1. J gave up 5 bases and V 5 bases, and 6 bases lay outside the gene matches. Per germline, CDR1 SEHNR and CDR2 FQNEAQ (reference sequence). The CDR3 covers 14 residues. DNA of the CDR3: TGTGCCAGCAGCGTAACAGGGGGCTATGAGACCCAGTACTTC. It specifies CASSVTGGYETQYF.

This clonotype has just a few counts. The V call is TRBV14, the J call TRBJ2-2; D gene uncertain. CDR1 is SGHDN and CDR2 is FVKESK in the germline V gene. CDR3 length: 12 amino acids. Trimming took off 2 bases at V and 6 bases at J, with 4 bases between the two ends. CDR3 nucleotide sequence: TGTGCCAGCAGCCAACTCGCCGGGGAGCTGTTTTTT. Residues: CASSQLAGELFF.

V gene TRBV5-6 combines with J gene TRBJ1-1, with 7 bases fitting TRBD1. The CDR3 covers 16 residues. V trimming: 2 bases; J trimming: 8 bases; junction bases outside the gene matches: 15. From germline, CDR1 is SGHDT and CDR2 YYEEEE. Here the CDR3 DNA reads TGTGCCAGCAGCTTTTGGGGCTTGACAGGGTACAAGGAAGCTTTCTTT. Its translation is CASSFWGLTGYKEAFF.

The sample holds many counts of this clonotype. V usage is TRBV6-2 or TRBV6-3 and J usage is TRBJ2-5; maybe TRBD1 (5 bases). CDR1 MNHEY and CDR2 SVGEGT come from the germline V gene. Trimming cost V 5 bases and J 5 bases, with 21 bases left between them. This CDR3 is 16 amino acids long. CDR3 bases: TGTGCCAGCAGTCCCTCTACTCAGGGTATGGGGGAGACCCAGTACTTC. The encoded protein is CASSPSTQGMGETQYF.

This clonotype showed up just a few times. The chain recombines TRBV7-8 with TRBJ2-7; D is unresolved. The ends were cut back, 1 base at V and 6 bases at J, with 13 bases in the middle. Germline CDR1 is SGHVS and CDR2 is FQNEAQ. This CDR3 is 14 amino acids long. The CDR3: CASSLVGDGVEQYF. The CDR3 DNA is TGTGCCAGCAGCTTAGTAGGCGATGGGGTCGAGCAGTACTTC.

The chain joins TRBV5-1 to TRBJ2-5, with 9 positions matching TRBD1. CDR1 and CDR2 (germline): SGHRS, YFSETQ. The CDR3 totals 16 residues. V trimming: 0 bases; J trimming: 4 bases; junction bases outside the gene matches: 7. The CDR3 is CASSLASGTGPETQYF. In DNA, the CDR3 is TGCGCCAGCAGCTTGGCCTCCGGGACAGGGCCAGAGACCCAGTACTTC.

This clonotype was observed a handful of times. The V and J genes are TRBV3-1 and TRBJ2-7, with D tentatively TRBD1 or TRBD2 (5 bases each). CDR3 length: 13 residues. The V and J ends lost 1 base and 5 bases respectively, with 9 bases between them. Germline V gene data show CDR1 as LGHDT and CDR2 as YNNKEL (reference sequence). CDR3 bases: TGTGCCAGCAGCCAAGGAGGGGTTGACGAGCAGTACTTC. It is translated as CASSQGGVDEQYF.

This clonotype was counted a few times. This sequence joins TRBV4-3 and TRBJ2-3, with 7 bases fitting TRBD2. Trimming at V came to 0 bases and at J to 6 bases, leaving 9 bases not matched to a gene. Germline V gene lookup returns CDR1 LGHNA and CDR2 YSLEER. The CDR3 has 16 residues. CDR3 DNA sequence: TGCGCCAGCAGCCAAGAGGAGGCGAGGGGAGGGGATACGCAGTATTTT. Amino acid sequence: CASSQEEARGGDTQYF.

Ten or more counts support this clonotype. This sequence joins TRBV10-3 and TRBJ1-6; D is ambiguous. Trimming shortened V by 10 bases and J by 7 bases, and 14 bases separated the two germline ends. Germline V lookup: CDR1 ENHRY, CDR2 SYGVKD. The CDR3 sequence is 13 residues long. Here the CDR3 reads CASKPLGNSPLHF. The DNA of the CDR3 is TGTGCCAGCAAACCCCTGGGGAATTCACCCCTCCACTTT.

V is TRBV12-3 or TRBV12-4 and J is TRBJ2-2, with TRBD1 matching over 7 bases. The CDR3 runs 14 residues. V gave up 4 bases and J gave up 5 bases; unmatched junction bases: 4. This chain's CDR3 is CASSSGTATGELFF. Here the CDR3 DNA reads TGTGCCAGCAGTTCCGGGACAGCGACCGGGGAGCTGTTTTTT.